This T cell receptor beta chain was sequenced in a study of molecular identifiers for immune sequencing clone quantification. General study results and limits: Over 98% of effector molecules, yet under 1% of naive-cell molecules, were held by clones above 20 RNA copies.

Trimming took 0 bases from V and 8 from J, leaving 13 bases between them. The CDR3 spans 15 residues. Germline V gives CDR1 LGHNA, CDR2 YSLEER. TCRdb redid the calling of the PCR reads with MiXCR, one entry per CDR3 protein. This sample has about 510,000 distinct CDR3 sequences, with 25% found just once. This clonotype was seen only a few times. Its target is not known. The sequence was collected from a human donor in good health. Some libraries in this study had Jurkat cell RNA spiked in. Sequencing was done on a sample of naive CD8+ T cells from blood, with Jurkat cell RNA spiked in. Subset denoted: FACS-sorted CD8+CD4-CCR7+CD45RA+ naive T cells. V gene TRBV4-3 combines with J gene TRBJ1-4; D not certain. The CDR3 DNA reads TGCGCCAGCAGCCAAGATGGCGGAGTCCCGGAAAAACTGTTTTTT. Its translation is CASSQDGGVPEKLFF.